The source of this T cell receptor beta chain is a study of PD-1 blockade in classical Hodgkin lymphoma. Study-wide background: Patients were given intravenous nivolumab, 3 mg/kg, every 2 weeks. Points from the study as a whole: TCR diversity at baseline was reported to be reduced in newly diagnosed patients relative to healthy donors. By C4D1 there was a significant rise in CD4+ TCR diversity but not in CD8+ TCR diversity.

Note on this clone: Its antigen is not known.

Exposure to brentuximab vedotin varied, and each patient had relapsed following autologous stem cell transplantation. Complete response, partial response or progressive disease was recorded as best response. Assay: immunoSEQ multiplex PCR; the TCRdb copy retains only in-frame clones and omits some. The sample consists of 35,000 to 45,000 clones, approximately 70% of them appearing once. CDR3 length: 15 residues. The germline V and J ends were trimmed by 7 bases and 1 base, with 14 bases remaining between them. Looked up from germline, CDR1 is LNHDA and CDR2 is SQIVND (reference sequence). The material sequenced was peripheral blood mononuclear cells (PBMCs), taken at baseline. The chain employs TRBV19 and TRBJ1-3; D call uncertain. The TCR sequence derives from a human donor with classical Hodgkin lymphoma. This CDR3 reads CASTGSLMSGNTIYF. In DNA form, the CDR3 reads TGTGCCAGTACGGGTTCACTTATGTCTGGAAACACCATATATTTT.